This TCR beta chain was captured in a study of blood T cell repertoires in COVID-19. Study in general: Samples of COVID-19 (acute and convalescent) were obtained from the United States, Italy and Spain. From T cells, B-cell-depleted T cells, or PBMCs came the material, which was cDNA or gDNA.

In the study's own analysis: Scientists estimated how many nucleated cells there were by amplifying reference gene primers. This table comes from immunoSEQ multiplex PCR, and its TCRdb copy is limited to in-frame clones, with some not included. V and J calls and clone size are copied from that table; D and trimming were computed from the DNA. The sample comprises about 64,000 clones, 80% to 90% of which are singletons, and just under 15% rests with the top ten. In this sample, this clone turned up once. With 1 base clipped from V and 6 bases from J, the junction kept 2 bases outside the gene matches. The CDR3 has 15 residues. From germline, CDR1 is LNHNV and CDR2 YYDKDF (reference sequence).

The receptor's source is a man older than 75 with acute or convalescent COVID-19. This chain joins TRBV15 and TRBJ1-6, with 8 bases matching TRBD1. Source material: peripheral blood. The DNA of the CDR3 is TGTGCCACCAGCAGAGGGACAGGGCCTAATTCACCCCTCCACTTT. Protein product: CATSRGTGPNSPLHF. The full variable domain, completed using reference TRBV15 and TRBJ1-6, is DAMVIQNPRYQVTQFGKPVTLSCSQTLNHNVMYWYQQKSSQAPKLLFHYYDKDFNNEADTPDNFQSRRPNTSFCFLDIRSPGLGDTAMYLCATSRGTGPNSPLHFGNGTRLTVT.